The 18 T cell receptor beta chains given below trace back to one sample, sequenced in a study of CD4 T cells in relation to SARS-CoV-2 and coronaviruses. Measured with immunoSEQ multiplex PCR; TCRdb has only the in-frame clones, and not every one. The sample shows about 29,000 clones, about 78% of them seen only once. Unexposed donor CD4+ T cells date from about 2011-2018, before the COVID-19 pandemic. CD4+ T cells were isolated from the cells after about ten days of culture. For these TCRs, the target antigens are not known. What was sequenced was CD4+ T cells from PBMCs, cultured in vitro. The receptors shown here come from a human donor in good health.

By sample share, this clone is medium-sized. The rearrangement uses TRBV18 and TRBJ2-3; D possibly matches TRBD1 or TRBD2 (5 bases each). This CDR3 has 16 amino acids. Germline lookup yields CDR1 KGHSH and CDR2 LQKENI. The germline V and J ends were trimmed by 3 bases and 1 base, with 14 bases remaining between them. The CDR3 nucleotides read TGTGCCAGCTCACCCGGGTCTAGAGGGGGCACAGATACGCAGTATTTT. This sequence encodes CASSPGSRGGTDTQYF.

The chain links TRBV3-1 (or the pseudogene TRBV3-2) to TRBJ2-2; D remains unclear. The germline CDR1 and CDR2 sequences are LGHDT and YNNKEL (reference sequence). Trimming took 3 bases from V and 7 from J, leaving 12 bases between them. This CDR3 has 14 residues. The CDR3 DNA follows: TGTGCCAGCAGCCAGTTCTTGTCGGTCGGGGAGCTGTTTTTT. Translating it yields CASSQFLSVGELFF.

The rearrangement joins TRBV9 to TRBJ2-7; perhaps D is TRBD1 or TRBD2 (5 bases each). V gave up 6 bases and J gave up 7 bases, with 20 bases separating them. CDR3 length: 14 amino acids. CDR1 is SGDLS and CDR2 is YYNGEE in the germline V gene. For the CDR3, the DNA is TGTGCCAGCACCACCGGGACCGCCGCGCGGGAGCAGTACTTC. Its translation: CASTTGTAAREQYF.

CDR3 sequence: CASSDGGVTDTQYF. The CDR3 DNA is TGTGCCAGTAGTGATGGAGGGGTCACAGATACGCAGTATTTT. This chain uses TRBV19 with TRBJ2-3; possibly TRBD2 for D (6 bases). CDR3 size: 14 residues. In germline, CDR1 is LNHDA, CDR2 SQIVND (reference sequence). Trimming pared 5 bases from V and 2 bases from J, leaving 11 bases between.

The chain combines TRBV4-3 with TRBJ2-6; no firm D call. Germline CDR1 reads LGHNA; CDR2 reads YSLEER. Deletions cut 1 base from V and 1 base from J, with 8 bases between. The CDR3 consists of 16 residues. CDR3 sequence (DNA): TGCGCCAGCAGCCAAGTGTTACAATCTGGGGCCAACGTCCTGACTTTC. It translates to CASSQVLQSGANVLTF.

This clone was picked up a small number of times. The chain has TRBV7-8 and TRBJ2-1; 7 bases agree with TRBD2. The CDR3 runs 14 residues. Germline CDR1 and CDR2: SGHVS and FQNEAQ. V trimming: 3 bases; J trimming: 4 bases; junction bases outside the gene matches: 3. This chain's CDR3 is CASSLRGRYNEQFF. CDR3 nucleotides: TGTGCCAGCAGCTTGCGGGGGAGGTACAATGAGCAGTTCTTC.

The chain has TRBV6-5 and TRBJ2-7; possibly TRBD2 for D (6 bases). Germline CDR1 and CDR2: MNHEY and SVGAGI. CDR3 length: 15 amino acids. Trimming cost V 2 bases and J 2 bases, with 13 bases left between them. The CDR3 DNA reads TGTGCCAGCAGTTACGCGGGACCGCTACCCTACGAGCAGTACTTC. Translation: CASSYAGPLPYEQYF.

This clone has a handful of counts. The rearrangement joins TRBV9 to TRBJ2-1; possibly TRBD2 for D (5 bases). This CDR3 is 16 amino acids long. V lost 1 base and J 5 bases, leaving 16 bases between the germline ends. Germline lookup yields CDR1 SGDLS and CDR2 YYNGEE. The CDR3 sequence: CASSVTPGLSDNEQFF. The CDR3 DNA reads as TGTGCCAGCAGCGTAACCCCCGGACTGAGTGACAATGAGCAGTTCTTC.

By share, this clone ranks as medium-sized. The gene calls are TRBV14 and TRBJ1-2; D possibly corresponds to TRBD1 (5 bases). The CDR3 runs 12 residues. Germline V gives CDR1 SGHDN, CDR2 FVKESK. Trimming removed 4 bases from V and 5 bases from J, with 8 bases in between. This chain's CDR3 is CASSPTAYGYTF. Written as DNA, the CDR3 is TGTGCCAGCAGCCCGACAGCTTATGGCTACACCTTC. The complete variable domain, with remaining parts taken from reference TRBV14 and TRBJ1-2, reads EAGVTQFPSHSVIEKGQTVTLRCDPISGHDNLYWYRRVMGKEIKFLLHFVKESKQDESGMPNNRFLAERTGGTYSTLKVQPAELEDSGVYFCASSPTAYGYTFGSGTRLTVV.

The chain has TRBV7-2 and TRBJ2-1; D is possibly TRBD2 (5 bases). CDR3 length equals 16 residues. Germline V gene data show CDR1 as SGHTA and CDR2 as FQGNSA. V was trimmed by 2 bases and J by 0 bases, leaving 11 bases between them. The CDR3 region has the DNA TGTGCCAGCAGCTTAAAGGGAGCGCGCTCCTACAATGAGCAGTTCTTC. Its translation: CASSLKGARSYNEQFF.

This chain uses TRBV7-8 with TRBJ1-4; 7 positions match TRBD1. This CDR3 spans 14 amino acids. V lost 5 bases and J lost 14; bases outside the gene matches: 14. Germline CDR1 reads SGHVS; CDR2 reads FQNEAQ. CDR3 residues: CASSPSGGGAALFF. CDR3 sequence (DNA): TGTGCCAGCAGCCCATCCGGAGGGGGCGCAGCCCTGTTTTTT.

The genes are TRBV4-2 and TRBJ1-5; D is uncertain. Trimming took off 1 base at V and 5 bases at J, with 12 bases between the two ends. Germline V gene lookup returns CDR1 LGHNA and CDR2 YNFKEQ. The CDR3 spans 15 residues. The CDR3: CASSQAPAGYQPQHF. The CDR3 bases are TGTGCCAGCAGCCAAGCGCCCGCGGGTTATCAGCCCCAGCATTTT.

This clone was picked up a small number of times. V is TRBV5-1 and J is TRBJ2-7; TRBD1 is a possible D gene (5 bases). Trimming shortened V by 3 bases and J by 0 bases, and 10 bases separated the two germline ends. This CDR3 contains 14 residues. The V gene's germline CDR1 is SGHRS and CDR2 YFSETQ. CDR3 loop: CASSSVTASYEQYF. CDR3 bases: TGCGCCAGCAGCTCCGTGACAGCCTCCTACGAGCAGTACTTC.

This clone was seen only once. The rearrangement joins TRBV25-1 to TRBJ1-1; tentative D call: TRBD1 (6 bases). The germline CDR1 and CDR2 sequences are MGHDK and SYGVNS. This CDR3 contains 12 residues. Trimming took 6 bases from V and 1 from J, leaving 6 bases between them. The CDR3 region has the DNA TGTGCCAGCAGAGGGGGGAACACTGAAGCTTTCTTT. Translated, it gives CASRGGNTEAFF.

The chain has TRBV11-2 and TRBJ1-4; TRBD1 might be the D (6 bases). Trimming cost V 1 base and J 4 bases, with 10 bases left between them. The V gene's germline CDR1 is SGHAT and CDR2 FQNNGV. The CDR3 has 15 residues. CDR3 DNA sequence: TGTGCCAGCAGCTTAGTTGGGGGCTTTAATGAAAAACTGTTTTTT. Translated: CASSLVGGFNEKLFF.

This chain connects TRBV9 to TRBJ2-2; no clear D. The CDR3 spans 15 residues. CDR1 is SGDLS, CDR2 YYNGEE, per germline. V dropped 0 bases and J dropped 2 bases, with 8 bases sitting between them. CDR3 sequence reads: CASSVGGSNTGELFF. The CDR3 DNA reads as TGTGCCAGCAGCGTAGGGGGATCTAACACCGGGGAGCTGTTTTTT.

This clone was detected a few times. The V call is TRBV2, the J call TRBJ2-1; TRBD1 matches at 8 bases. This CDR3 contains 13 residues. The V gene's germline CDR1 is SNHLY and CDR2 FYNNEI. V lost 6 bases, J lost 8 bases, and 6 bases stayed unmatched. The CDR3 region is CASRENRGDEQFF. CDR3 DNA sequence: TGTGCCAGCAGGGAGAACAGGGGGGATGAGCAGTTCTTC.

CDR3 nucleotides: TGCGCCAGCAGCTCGGACGGATTTTCTAGGATCTCCTACGAGCAGTACTTC. It specifies CASSSDGFSRISYEQYF. V gene TRBV5-1 combines with J gene TRBJ2-7, with unresolved D. CDR3 length: 17 amino acids. The germline CDR1 and CDR2 sequences are SGHRS and YFSETQ. V was pared by 3 bases and J by 0 bases, with 19 bases between.